Described below is a single T cell receptor (beta chain) sequence and its context. What this receptor recognizes is not known. Base qualities are not at hand, and no much larger clone is one base apart. TCRbeta CDR3 regions were amplified from genomic DNA using the immunoSEQ Assay, a bias-controlled multiplex PCR. Under the source paper's analysis protocol: The number of nucleated cells in each sample was estimated from the amplification of reference gene primers within the assay. To quantify the absolute abundance of each unique TCRbeta CDR3 rearrangement, sequence reads were collapsed and filtered. For each sample, productive Simpson clonality was calculated as the square root of Simpson's diversity index across productive rearrangements. Drawn from immuneACCESS, this table holds only the in-frame rearrangements with V and J called that TCRdb kept. Clones are partly lost; checked studies trace under half to an unresolved V gene and leave the rest unexplained. V, J and clone size derive from that table, while D and trimming were established from the DNA sequence. This sample is represented by over 130,000 clones; 80% to 90% of them were singletons. The ten biggest clones cover under 12% of the sample.

Unmatched junction bases come to 3, with V trimmed by 5 bases and J by 3 bases. From the germline V gene, CDR1 is SGHAT and CDR2 is FQNNGV. The CDR3 sequence holds 13 residues, the cysteine and phenylalanine included. CDR3 DNA is the only sequence kept; it has 39 bases, read in frame from the first base. This sample stems from a study of blood T cell repertoires in COVID-19 (dated by TCRdb to the early 2020s). For context, the study as a whole: Samples covering the acute and convalescent phases of COVID-19 were provided by collaborators in the United States, Italy and Spain. The material from the prospective study consisted of cDNA or gDNA derived from T cells, B-cell-depleted T cells, or PBMCs. Deeply sampled blood TCRbeta repertoires from subjects exposed to, actively infected with, or recovered from COVID-19 were included in the dataset. The repertoires were released in a freely available public database meant as a resource for research on the immune response to SARS-CoV-2. The samples were drawn from two sources: the first 160 participants of the ongoing ImmuneRACE study, and 1,200 or so subjects contributed by 6 global collaborators. A de-identified subject ID, COVID-19 status, age in years and sex were almost always included in the sample metadata. Where HLA class I and class II types were available, the types were taken from metadata supplied by the sample provider, not from assay-based typing.

The collaborating institutions used their own protocols to collect whole blood in K2EDTA tubes. For TCRbeta analysis, collaborator samples were shipped as frozen whole blood, as isolated PBMCs, or as DNA extracted from either sample type. Broader findings and caveats from the paper: The quantity of clinical and demographic metadata differed by source and by participant and was supplied without curation.

This clonotype was sampled from a man in his fifties or sixties with active or convalescent COVID-19. The V and J genes are TRBV11-2 and TRBJ1-1; 7 middle bases align to TRBD1. The specimen was peripheral blood. In nucleotides, the sequence is TGTGCCAGCAGCGGGGACAGAGACACTGAAGCTTTCTTT. Translated, it gives CASSGDRDTEAFF. With the rest looked up from the reference TRBV11-2 and TRBJ1-1 genes rather than sequenced, the full variable domain is EAGVAQSPRYKIIEKRQSVAFWCNPISGHATLYWYQQILGQGPKLLIQFQNNGVVDDSQLPKDRFSAERLKGVDSTLKIQPAKLEDSAVYLCASSGDRDTEAFFGQGTRLTVV.